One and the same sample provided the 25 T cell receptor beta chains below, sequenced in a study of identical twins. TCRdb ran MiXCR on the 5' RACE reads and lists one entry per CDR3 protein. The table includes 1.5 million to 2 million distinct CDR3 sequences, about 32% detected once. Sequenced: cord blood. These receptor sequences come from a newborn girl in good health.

DNA of the CDR3: TGTGCCATCAGTGAATCGACTAGGAACGAGCAGTACTTC. It encodes CAISESTRNEQYF. The chain employs TRBV10-3 and TRBJ2-5; D possibly corresponds to TRBD2 (6 bases). With the DNA end fitting TRBJ2-7 better, the J assignment may be wrong. Germline values: CDR1 ENHRY, CDR2 SYGVKD. The CDR3 sequence is 13 residues long.

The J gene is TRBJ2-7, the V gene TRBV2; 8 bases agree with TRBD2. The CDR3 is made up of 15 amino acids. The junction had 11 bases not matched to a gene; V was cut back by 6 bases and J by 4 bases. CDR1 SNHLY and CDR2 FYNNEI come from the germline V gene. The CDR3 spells CASRALSGVLYEQYF. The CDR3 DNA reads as TGTGCCAGCAGGGCCCTTAGCGGGGTTCTGTACGAGCAGTACTTC.

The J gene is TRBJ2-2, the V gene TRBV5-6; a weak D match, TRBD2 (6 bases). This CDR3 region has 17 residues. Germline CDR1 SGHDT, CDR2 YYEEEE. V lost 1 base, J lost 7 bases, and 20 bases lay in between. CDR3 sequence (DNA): TGTGCCAGCAGCTTGCTTCCCTCCCCAACGGAGGGCGGGGAGCTGTTTTTT. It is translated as CASSLLPSPTEGGELFF.

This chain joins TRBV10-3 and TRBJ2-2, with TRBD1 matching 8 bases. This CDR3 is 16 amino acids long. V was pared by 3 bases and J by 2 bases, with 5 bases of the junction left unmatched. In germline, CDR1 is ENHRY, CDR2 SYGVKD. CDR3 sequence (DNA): TGTGCCATCAGTGATGACAGGGGCGGAAACACCGGGGAGCTGTTTTTT. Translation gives CAISDDRGGNTGELFF.

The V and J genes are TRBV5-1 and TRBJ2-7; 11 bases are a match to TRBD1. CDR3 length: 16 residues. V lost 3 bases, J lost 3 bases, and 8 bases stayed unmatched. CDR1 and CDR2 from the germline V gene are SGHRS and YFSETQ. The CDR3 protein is CASSYIGTGGVYEQYF. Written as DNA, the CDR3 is TGCGCCAGCAGCTACATCGGGACAGGGGGAGTCTACGAGCAGTACTTC.

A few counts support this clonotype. CDR3: CASTLDSGSLFGEQYF. The CDR3 DNA reads TGTGCCAGCACTTTGGATAGCGGGAGCCTGTTTGGGGAGCAGTACTTC. V is TRBV2 and J is TRBJ2-7, with TRBD2 identical over 9 bases. Per germline, CDR1 SNHLY and CDR2 FYNNEI. The J segment lost 7 bases and the V segment lost 7 bases, leaving 17 bases of the junction unmatched. The CDR3 is made up of 16 amino acids. Looking up the rest from reference TRBV2 and TRBJ2-7 gives the full variable domain: EPEVTQTPSHQVTQMGQEVILRCVPISNHLYFYWYRQILGQKVEFLVSFYNNEISEKSEIFDDQFSVERPDGSNFTLKIRSTKLEDSAMYFCASTLDSGSLFGEQYFGPGTRLTVT.

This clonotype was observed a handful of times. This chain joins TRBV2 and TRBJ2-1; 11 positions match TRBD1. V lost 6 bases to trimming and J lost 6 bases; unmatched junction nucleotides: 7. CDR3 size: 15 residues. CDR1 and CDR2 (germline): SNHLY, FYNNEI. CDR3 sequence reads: CASSPLGTGGNEQFF. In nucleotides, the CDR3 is TGTGCCAGCAGCCCTTTGGGGACAGGGGGCAATGAGCAGTTCTTC.

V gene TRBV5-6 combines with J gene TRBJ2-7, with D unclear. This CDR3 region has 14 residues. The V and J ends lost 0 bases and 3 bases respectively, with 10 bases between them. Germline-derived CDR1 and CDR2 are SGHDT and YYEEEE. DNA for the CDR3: TGTGCCAGCAGCTTGGTTTCCTCGAACTACGAGCAGTACTTC. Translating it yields CASSLVSSNYEQYF.

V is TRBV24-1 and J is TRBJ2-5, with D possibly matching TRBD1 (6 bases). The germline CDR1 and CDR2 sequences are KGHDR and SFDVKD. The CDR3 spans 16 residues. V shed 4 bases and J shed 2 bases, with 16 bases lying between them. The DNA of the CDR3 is TGTGCCACCAGTGACCCCAGCAATACAGGGCAAGAGACCCAGTACTTC. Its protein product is CATSDPSNTGQETQYF.

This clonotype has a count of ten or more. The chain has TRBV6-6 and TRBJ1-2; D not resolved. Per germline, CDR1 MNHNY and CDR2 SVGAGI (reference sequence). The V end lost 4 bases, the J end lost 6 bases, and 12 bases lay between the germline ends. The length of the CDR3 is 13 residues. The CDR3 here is CASSSSGRDGYTF. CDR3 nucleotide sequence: TGTGCCAGCAGTTCAAGCGGGAGAGATGGCTACACCTTC.

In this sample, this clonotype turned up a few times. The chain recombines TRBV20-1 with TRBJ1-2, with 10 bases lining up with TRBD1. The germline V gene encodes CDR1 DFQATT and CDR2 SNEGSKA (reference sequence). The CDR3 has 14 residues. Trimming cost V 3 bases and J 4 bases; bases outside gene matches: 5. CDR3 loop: CSASSDRGLYGYTF. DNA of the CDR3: TGCAGTGCTAGCTCTGACAGGGGGCTCTATGGCTACACCTTC.

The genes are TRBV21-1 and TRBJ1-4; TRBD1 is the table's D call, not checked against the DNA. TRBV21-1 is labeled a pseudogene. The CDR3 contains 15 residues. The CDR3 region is CASSPWGQTNEKLFF. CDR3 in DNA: TGTGCCAGCAGCCCCTGGGGGCAAACGAATGAAAAACTGTTTTTT.

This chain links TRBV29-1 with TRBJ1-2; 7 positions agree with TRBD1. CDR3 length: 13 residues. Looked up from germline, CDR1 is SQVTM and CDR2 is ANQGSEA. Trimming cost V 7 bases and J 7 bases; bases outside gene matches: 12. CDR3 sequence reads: CSAGLTGFCGYTF. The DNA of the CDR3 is TGCAGCGCCGGACTGACAGGGTTTTGTGGCTACACCTTC.

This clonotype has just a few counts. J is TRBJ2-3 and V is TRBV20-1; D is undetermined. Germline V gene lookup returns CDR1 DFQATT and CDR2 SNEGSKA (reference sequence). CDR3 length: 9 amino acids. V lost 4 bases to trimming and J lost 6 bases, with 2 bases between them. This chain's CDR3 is CSAIDTQYF. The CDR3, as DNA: TGCAGTGCTATTGATACGCAGTATTTT.

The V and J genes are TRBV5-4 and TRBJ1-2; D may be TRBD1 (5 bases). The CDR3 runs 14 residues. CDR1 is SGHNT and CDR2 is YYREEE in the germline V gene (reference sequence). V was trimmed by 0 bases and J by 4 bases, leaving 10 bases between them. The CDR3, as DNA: TGTGCCAGCAGCTTGGATTTCCAGGGCTATGGCTACACCTTC. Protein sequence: CASSLDFQGYGYTF.

Here the CDR3 reads CASSQALSDEQYF. CDR3 coding DNA: TGCGCCAGCAGCCAAGCTTTATCCGATGAGCAGTACTTC. The rearrangement links TRBV4-1 to TRBJ2-5, with no clear D. Trimming took 1 base from V and 11 from J, leaving 14 bases between them. There are 13 residues in the CDR3. Germline V gene lookup returns CDR1 MGHRA and CDR2 YSYEKL.

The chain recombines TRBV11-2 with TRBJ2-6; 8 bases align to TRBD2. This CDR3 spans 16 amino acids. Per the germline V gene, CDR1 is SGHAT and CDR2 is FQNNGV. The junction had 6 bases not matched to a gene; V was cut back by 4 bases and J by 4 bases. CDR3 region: CASSYGRGAGANVLTF. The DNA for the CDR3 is TGTGCCAGCAGCTACGGGAGGGGGGCCGGGGCCAACGTCCTGACTTTC.

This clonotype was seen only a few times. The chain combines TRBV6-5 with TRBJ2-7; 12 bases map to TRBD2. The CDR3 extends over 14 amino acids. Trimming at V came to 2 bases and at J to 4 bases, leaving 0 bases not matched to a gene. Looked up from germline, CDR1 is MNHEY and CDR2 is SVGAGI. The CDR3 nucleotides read TGTGCCAGCAGTTACACTAGCGGGAGGTACGAGCAGTACTTC. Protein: CASSYTSGRYEQYF.

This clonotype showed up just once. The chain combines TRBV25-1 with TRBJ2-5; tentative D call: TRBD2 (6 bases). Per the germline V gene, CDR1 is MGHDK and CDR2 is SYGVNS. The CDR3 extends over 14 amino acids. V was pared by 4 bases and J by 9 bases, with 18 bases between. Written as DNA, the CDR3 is TGTGCCAGCAGTGCCGGGACGGGCGGGGAGGCCCAGTACTTC. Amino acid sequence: CASSAGTGGEAQYF.

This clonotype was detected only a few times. The DNA for the CDR3 is TGTGCCAGCAGCTTAGTTGGCGGGCGAGCATCCCCCTACAATGAGCAGTACTTC. Translated: CASSLVGGRASPYNEQYF. The V call is TRBV7-2, the J call TRBJ2-7; TRBD2 is a possible D gene (5 bases). V shed 1 base and J shed 7 bases, with 26 bases lying between them. The CDR3 extends over 18 amino acids. Germline V lookup: CDR1 SGHTA, CDR2 FQGNSA.

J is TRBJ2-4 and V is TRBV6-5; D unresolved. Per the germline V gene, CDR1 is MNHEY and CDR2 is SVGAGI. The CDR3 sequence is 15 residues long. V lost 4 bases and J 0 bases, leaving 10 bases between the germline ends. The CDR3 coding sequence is TGTGCCAGCAGTTTAAGTGGGCCAGCCAAAAACATTCAGTACTTC. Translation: CASSLSGPAKNIQYF.

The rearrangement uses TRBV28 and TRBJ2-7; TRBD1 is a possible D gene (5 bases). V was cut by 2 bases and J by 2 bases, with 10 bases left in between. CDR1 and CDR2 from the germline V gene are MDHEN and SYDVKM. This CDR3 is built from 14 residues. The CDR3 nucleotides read TGTGCCAGCAGTTTAATGACAGAGACCTACGAGCAGTACTTC. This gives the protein CASSLMTETYEQYF.

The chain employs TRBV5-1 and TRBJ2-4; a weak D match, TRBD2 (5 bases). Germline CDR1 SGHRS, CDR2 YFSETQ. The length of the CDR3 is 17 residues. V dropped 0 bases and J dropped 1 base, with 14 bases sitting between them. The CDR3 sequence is CASSLVSGWQAKNIQYF. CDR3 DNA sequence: TGCGCCAGCAGCTTGGTCTCGGGGTGGCAGGCCAAAAACATTCAGTACTTC.

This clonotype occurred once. The CDR3 protein is CASSQLLAGVTDTQYF. As DNA, the CDR3 is TGTGCCAGCAGCCAATTACTAGCGGGAGTGACAGATACGCAGTATTTT. V and J are TRBV14 and TRBJ2-3; 11 bases map to TRBD2. This CDR3 comprises 16 residues. Germline lookup yields CDR1 SGHDN and CDR2 FVKESK. With V trimmed by 2 bases and J by 3 bases, 4 bases remained unmatched.

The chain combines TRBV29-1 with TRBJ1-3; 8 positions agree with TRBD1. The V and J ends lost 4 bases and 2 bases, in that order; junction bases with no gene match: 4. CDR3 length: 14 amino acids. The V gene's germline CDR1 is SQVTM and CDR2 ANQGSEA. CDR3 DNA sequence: TGCAGCGTTGCGGACAGGGTCCCTGGAAACACCATATATTTT. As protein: CSVADRVPGNTIYF.